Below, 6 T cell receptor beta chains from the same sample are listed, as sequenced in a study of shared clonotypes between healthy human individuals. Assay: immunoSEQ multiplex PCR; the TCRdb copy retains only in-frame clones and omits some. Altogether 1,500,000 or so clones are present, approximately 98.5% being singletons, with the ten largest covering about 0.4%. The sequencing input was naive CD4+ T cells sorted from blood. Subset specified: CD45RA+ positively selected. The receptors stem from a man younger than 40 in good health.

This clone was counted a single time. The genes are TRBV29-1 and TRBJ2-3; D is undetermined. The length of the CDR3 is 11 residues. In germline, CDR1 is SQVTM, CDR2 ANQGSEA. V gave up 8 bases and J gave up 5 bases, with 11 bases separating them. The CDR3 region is CSLANQDTQYF. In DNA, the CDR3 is TGCAGCCTGGCGAACCAAGATACGCAGTATTTT.

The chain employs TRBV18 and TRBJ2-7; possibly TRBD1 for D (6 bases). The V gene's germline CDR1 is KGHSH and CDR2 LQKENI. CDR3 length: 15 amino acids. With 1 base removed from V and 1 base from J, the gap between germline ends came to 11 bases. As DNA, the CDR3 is TGTGCCAGCTCACCACGGTGGCAGGGGTCCTACGAGCAGTACTTC. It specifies CASSPRWQGSYEQYF.

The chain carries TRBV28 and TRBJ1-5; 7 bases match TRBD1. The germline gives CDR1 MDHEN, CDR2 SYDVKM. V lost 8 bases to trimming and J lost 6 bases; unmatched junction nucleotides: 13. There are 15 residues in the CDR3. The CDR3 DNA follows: TGTGCCAGCGGAATTCTTGACAGGGTAGGTCAGCCCCAGCATTTT. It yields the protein CASGILDRVGQPQHF.

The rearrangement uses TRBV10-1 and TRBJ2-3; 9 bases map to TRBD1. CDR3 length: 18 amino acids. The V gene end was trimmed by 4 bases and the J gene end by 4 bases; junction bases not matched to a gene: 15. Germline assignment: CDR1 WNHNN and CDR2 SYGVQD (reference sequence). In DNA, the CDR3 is TGCGCCAGCAGTGTGGGGAGATTGGGGACAGGGTTTGCAGATACGCAGTATTTT. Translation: CASSVGRLGTGFADTQYF.

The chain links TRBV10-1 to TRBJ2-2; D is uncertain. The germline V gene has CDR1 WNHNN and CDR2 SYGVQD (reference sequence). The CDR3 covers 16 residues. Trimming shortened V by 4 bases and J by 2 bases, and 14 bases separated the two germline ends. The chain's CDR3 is CASSVAGGTNTGELFF. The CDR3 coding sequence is TGCGCCAGCAGTGTGGCAGGCGGAACAAACACCGGGGAGCTGTTTTTT.

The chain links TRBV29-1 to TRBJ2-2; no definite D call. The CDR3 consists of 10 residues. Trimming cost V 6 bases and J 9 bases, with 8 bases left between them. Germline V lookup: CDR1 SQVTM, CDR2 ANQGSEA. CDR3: CSVDGRELFF. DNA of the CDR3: TGCAGCGTGGACGGGCGGGAGCTGTTTTTT.